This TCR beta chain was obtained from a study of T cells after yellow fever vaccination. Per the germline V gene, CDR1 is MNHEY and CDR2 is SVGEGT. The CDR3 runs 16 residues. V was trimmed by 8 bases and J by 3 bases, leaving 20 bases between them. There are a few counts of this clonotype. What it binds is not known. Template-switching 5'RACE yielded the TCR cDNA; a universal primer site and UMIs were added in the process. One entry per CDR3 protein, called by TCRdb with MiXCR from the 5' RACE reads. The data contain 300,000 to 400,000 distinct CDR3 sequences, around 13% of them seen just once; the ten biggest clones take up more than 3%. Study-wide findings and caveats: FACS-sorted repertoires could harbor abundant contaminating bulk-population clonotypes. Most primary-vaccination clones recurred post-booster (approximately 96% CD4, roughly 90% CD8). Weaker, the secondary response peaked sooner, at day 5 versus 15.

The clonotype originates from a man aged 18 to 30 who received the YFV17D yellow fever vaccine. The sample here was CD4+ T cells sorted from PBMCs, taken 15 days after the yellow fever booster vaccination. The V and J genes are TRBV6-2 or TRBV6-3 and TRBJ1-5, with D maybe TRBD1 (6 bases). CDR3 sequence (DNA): TGTGCCAGCTCTCACCGACAGGACAGCTTCAATCAGCCCCAGCATTTT. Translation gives CASSHRQDSFNQPQHF.